The 26 T cell receptor beta chains presented below share a single source sample, sequenced in a study of technical replicates of blood from several donors. Method: immunoSEQ multiplex PCR; TCRdb's copy keeps in-frame clones and lacks some. The data hold around 56,000 clones, with roughly 95% observed a single time. Sequences were obtained from PBMCs. The source is a human donor in good health. Some clones in this sample may be carry-over from other donors' samples.

The genes are TRBV4-2 and TRBJ1-2; D is uncertain. CDR3 length equals 15 residues. Trimming took 0 bases from V and 6 from J, leaving 14 bases between them. Germline V gives CDR1 LGHNA, CDR2 YNFKEQ. The CDR3 region is CASSQEYLGADGYTF. As DNA, the CDR3 is TGTGCCAGCAGCCAAGAATACCTGGGAGCGGATGGCTACACCTTC.

This chain connects TRBV19 to TRBJ1-4, with 7 bases identical to TRBD1. The CDR3 covers 13 residues. Germline V gene sequence: CDR1 LNHDA, CDR2 SQIVND (reference sequence). V lost 5 bases and J lost 5; bases outside the gene matches: 2. CDR3 residues: CASSPQGNEKLFF. CDR3 nucleotides: TGTGCCAGTAGTCCACAGGGGAATGAAAAACTGTTTTTT.

V is TRBV7-9 and J is TRBJ2-7; 9 bases align to TRBD2. With 5 bases clipped from V and 0 bases from J, the junction kept 14 bases outside the gene matches. Germline values: CDR1 SEHNR, CDR2 FQNEAQ (reference sequence). This CDR3 has 18 amino acids. The DNA of the CDR3 is TGTGCCAGCAGCCCCCTACCGGGTAGCGGGGGAGCCTCCTACGAGCAGTACTTC. Encoded protein: CASSPLPGSGGASYEQYF.

J is TRBJ2-7 and V is TRBV7-2, with D possibly being TRBD2 (7 bases). CDR1 SGHTA and CDR2 FQGNSA come from the germline V gene. The CDR3 covers 13 residues. V was cut by 1 base and J by 5 bases, with 9 bases left in between. The CDR3 DNA sequence: TGTGCCAGCAGCTTAGGGGGGGGCGACGAGCAGTACTTC. It is translated as CASSLGGGDEQYF.

V usage is TRBV6-6 and J usage is TRBJ2-1; 11 bases line up with TRBD2. Per germline, CDR1 MNHNY and CDR2 SVGAGI (reference sequence). Trimming removed 2 bases from V and 3 bases from J; junction bases left unmatched: 0. The CDR3 has 15 amino acids. The CDR3 loop is CASSYGTSGYNEQFF. CDR3 bases: TGTGCCAGCAGTTACGGGACTAGCGGCTACAATGAGCAGTTCTTC.

The chain joins TRBV4-2 to TRBJ2-7, with no clear D. This CDR3 is 14 amino acids long. Trimming removed 1 base at V and 1 base at J, with 8 bases between. Per germline, CDR1 LGHNA and CDR2 YNFKEQ. The CDR3 reads CASSQGPLSYEQYF. The DNA for the CDR3 is TGTGCCAGCAGCCAAGGTCCCCTTTCCTACGAGCAGTACTTC.

V and J are TRBV5-3 and TRBJ1-5; 7 positions agree with TRBD1. TRBV5-3 is classed as an ORF, of uncertain function. With 4 bases clipped from V and 11 bases from J, the junction kept 27 bases outside the gene matches. The CDR3 extends over 19 amino acids. The CDR3 DNA is TGTGCCAGAAGCATACTGGGGACAGCACCCGTCGGTTACGGTACGACCCAGCATTTT. As protein: CARSILGTAPVGYGTTQHF.

The CDR3 DNA reads TGTGCCAGCAGTGTAGACAGGGGGGCCTACGAGCAGTACTTC. It encodes CASSVDRGAYEQYF. V is TRBV2 and J is TRBJ2-7; 9 bases fit TRBD1. Germline-derived CDR1 and CDR2 are SNHLY and FYNNEI. V gave up 4 bases and J gave up 2 bases; unmatched junction bases: 3. The CDR3 spans 14 residues.

The chain combines TRBV2 with TRBJ1-1; D ambiguous. V lost 11 bases, J lost 1 base, and 8 bases lay in between. The V gene's germline CDR1 is SNHLY and CDR2 FYNNEI. The CDR3 has 11 amino acids. CDR3 protein: CAQGGNTEAFF. The CDR3 nucleotides are TGTGCCCAAGGCGGGAACACTGAAGCTTTCTTT.

This rearrangement joins TRBV11-2 to TRBJ1-2, with D unclear. The CDR3 covers 13 residues. In germline, CDR1 is SGHAT, CDR2 FQNNGV. V was pared by 1 base and J by 4 bases, with 7 bases between. CDR3 residues: CASSLVQSYGYTF. As DNA, the CDR3 is TGTGCCAGCAGCTTAGTACAGTCCTATGGCTACACCTTC.

The gene calls are TRBV5-1 and TRBJ2-5, with D possibly TRBD2 on 6 matching bases. The CDR3 consists of 14 residues. V lost 4 bases, J lost 2 bases, and 12 bases lay in between. The germline V gene has CDR1 SGHRS and CDR2 YFSETQ. The CDR3 nucleotides read TGCGCCAGCAGCACGACTAGTCAGCAAGAGACCCAGTACTTC. Amino acid sequence: CASSTTSQQETQYF.

This clone appeared a single time. The rearrangement joins TRBV4-1 to TRBJ1-5, with D possibly TRBD1 on 5 matching bases. The V end was cut by 1 base, the J end by 7 bases, with 11 bases between. Looked up from germline, CDR1 is MGHRA and CDR2 is YSYEKL. CDR3 length equals 14 residues. CDR3 bases: TGCGCCAGCAGCCAAGTGGCAGGGTACCAGCCCCAGCATTTT. As protein: CASSQVAGYQPQHF.

The rearrangement uses TRBV19 and TRBJ2-2, with no clear D. CDR3 length: 15 residues. CDR1 is LNHDA and CDR2 is SQIVND in the germline V gene (reference sequence). Trimming shortened V by 10 bases and J by 1 base, and 16 bases separated the two germline ends. CDR3: CATAEWYRNTGELFF. In nucleotides, the CDR3 is TGTGCCACCGCGGAGTGGTATCGGAACACCGGGGAGCTGTTTTTT. Looking up the rest from reference TRBV19 and TRBJ2-2 gives the full variable domain: DGGITQSPKYLFRKEGQNVTLSCEQNLNHDAMYWYRQDPGQGLRLIYYSQIVNDFQKGDIAEGYSVSREKKESFPLTVTSAQKNPTAFYLCATAEWYRNTGELFFGEGSRLTVL.

V is TRBV4-3 and J is TRBJ2-5, with 8 nucleotides matching TRBD2. V lost 0 bases and J lost 7; bases outside the gene matches: 4. The CDR3 spans 14 residues. Germline CDR1 LGHNA, CDR2 YSLEER. In DNA form, the CDR3 reads TGCGCCAGCAGCCAAGAAAGTCTAGCGGGGACCCAGTACTTC. It yields the protein CASSQESLAGTQYF.

The chain links TRBV4-2 to TRBJ2-2; 9 bases fit TRBD1. CDR1 and CDR2 from the germline V gene are LGHNA and YNFKEQ. CDR3 size: 15 residues. J was trimmed by 7 bases and V by 6 bases; bases with no gene match: 9. The DNA of the CDR3 is TGTGCCAGCAGACCCGGACAGGGGAGCGGCGGGGAGCTGTTTTTT. Amino acid sequence: CASRPGQGSGGELFF.

This chain connects TRBV5-1 to TRBJ2-2; a possible D gene is TRBD2 (5 bases). This CDR3 spans 13 amino acids. V was clipped by 3 bases and J by 6 bases, with 9 bases between them. CDR1 SGHRS and CDR2 YFSETQ come from the germline V gene. CDR3 region: CASSSGGPGELFF. The CDR3 region has the DNA TGCGCCAGCAGCTCTGGAGGTCCCGGGGAGCTGTTTTTT.

The rearrangement joins TRBV2 to TRBJ1-1, with D maybe TRBD1 (5 bases). V lost 8 bases and J 4 bases, leaving 29 bases between the germline ends. Per the germline V gene, CDR1 is SNHLY and CDR2 is FYNNEI. The CDR3 runs 18 residues. The chain's CDR3 is CASSGAGGTGWAGTEAFF. The CDR3, as DNA: TGTGCCAGCTCCGGAGCGGGGGGGACTGGATGGGCGGGCACTGAAGCTTTCTTT.

The CDR3 coding sequence is TGTGCCAGCAGTAGTCCGGGACAGGCGAAAACTGAAGCTTTCTTT. It is translated as CASSSPGQAKTEAFF. The chain recombines TRBV6-1 with TRBJ1-1; 8 nucleotides align to TRBD1. V gave up 5 bases and J gave up 5 bases; unmatched junction bases: 10. This CDR3 has 15 amino acids. The germline gives CDR1 MNHNS, CDR2 SASEGT.

This chain joins TRBV5-6 and TRBJ2-5, with TRBD2 as a possible D gene (7 bases). CDR3 length: 14 residues. Trimming removed 2 bases from V and 5 bases from J, with 13 bases in between. Germline V lookup: CDR1 SGHDT, CDR2 YYEEEE. CDR3 residues: CASSFGRGPETQYF. CDR3 DNA: TGTGCCAGCAGCTTCGGGCGGGGGCCGGAGACCCAGTACTTC.

The chain joins TRBV19 to TRBJ1-1, with 7 bases fitting TRBD1. The trim removed 7 bases at V and 2 bases at J, leaving 4 bases unmatched. The CDR3 spans 13 residues. Germline CDR1 is LNHDA and CDR2 is SQIVND (reference sequence). The CDR3 is CASMRQGNTEAFF. CDR3 in DNA: TGTGCCAGTATGCGACAGGGTAACACTGAAGCTTTCTTT.

The gene calls are TRBV12-5 and TRBJ2-7; D ambiguous. V lost 6 bases to trimming and J lost 2 bases, with 8 bases between them. Germline V gives CDR1 LGHNT, CDR2 FRNRAP. This CDR3 spans 12 amino acids. In DNA form, the CDR3 reads TGTGCTAGTGGCCCCAGGACCTACGAGCAGTACTTC. Translated, it gives CASGPRTYEQYF.

J is TRBJ1-2 and V is TRBV9; D is undetermined. CDR1 and CDR2 (germline): SGDLS, YYNGEE. This CDR3 contains 15 residues. V was trimmed by 6 bases and J by 5 bases, leaving 20 bases between them. CDR3 loop: CASTSEMGSTYGYTF. The DNA for the CDR3 is TGTGCCAGCACCTCCGAGATGGGCAGTACTTATGGCTACACCTTC.

V usage is TRBV7-6 and J usage is TRBJ2-3; TRBD2 might be the D (6 bases). The CDR3 sequence is 14 residues long. From germline, CDR1 is SGHVS and CDR2 FNYEAQ. V was pared by 1 base and J by 4 bases, with 9 bases between. The CDR3 nucleotides are TGTGCCAGCAGCTTAGTAGCGGTCTCAGATACGCAGTATTTT. It specifies CASSLVAVSDTQYF.

This clone was detected only once. The rearrangement joins TRBV9 to TRBJ2-7; 10 bases match TRBD2. The CDR3 extends over 13 amino acids. V trimming: 7 bases; J trimming: 4 bases; junction bases outside the gene matches: 5. Germline loops: CDR1 SGDLS, CDR2 YYNGEE. For the CDR3, the DNA is TGTGCCAGCGGCGGACTAGCGGAATACGAGCAGTACTTC. Translated, it gives CASGGLAEYEQYF.

The genes are TRBV7-3 and TRBJ2-1; 11 bases align to TRBD2. The V segment lost 5 bases and the J segment 7 bases; nucleotides outside the gene matches: 4. The germline V gene has CDR1 SGHTA and CDR2 FQGTGA. The CDR3 is made up of 14 amino acids. CDR3 amino acids: CASSPTSGSNEQFF. The CDR3 nucleotides read TGTGCCAGCAGCCCAACTAGCGGGAGTAATGAGCAGTTCTTC.

V usage is TRBV7-9 and J usage is TRBJ2-7; D is perhaps TRBD1 (6 bases). From germline, CDR1 is SEHNR and CDR2 FQNEAQ (reference sequence). Trimming took 0 bases from V and 0 from J, leaving 12 bases between them. This CDR3 is 16 amino acids long. DNA for the CDR3: TGTGCCAGCAGCTTAGCAGCAGGGGCTACCTCCTACGAGCAGTACTTC. It specifies CASSLAAGATSYEQYF.